This T cell receptor (beta chain) was documented in a study of shared clonotypes between healthy human individuals. Study at large: CD4 naive and CD4 memory each took three plates per donor, while CD8 naive took two and CD8 memory one.

The study's findings and limits: Estimated clonotype richness was generally higher in naive than memory subsets. A reduction in generation probabilities was seen for non-shared clonotypes relative to those shared by all four donors. Researchers sampled only blood; tissue repertoires likely differ.

Sequencing was performed with immunoSEQ multiplex PCR; in TCRdb, only in-frame clones are kept and a portion is missing. The table lists some 1 million clones, around 74% of them singletons. This clone was recorded once. Its antigen is not identified. With 4 bases removed from V and 8 bases from J, the gap between germline ends came to 9 bases. In germline, CDR1 is LNHDA, CDR2 SQIVND (reference sequence). The CDR3 loop spans 12 amino acids. The sample taken for sequencing was memory CD4+ T cells sorted from blood. The subset: CD45RA-negative fraction. The rearrangement joins TRBV19 to TRBJ2-1, with TRBD1 as a possible D gene (6 bases). This receptor was obtained from a man between 18 and 35 years old in good health. CDR3 bases: TGTGCCAGTAGTACCTCAGGGGATGAGCAGTTCTTC. As protein: CASSTSGDEQFF.